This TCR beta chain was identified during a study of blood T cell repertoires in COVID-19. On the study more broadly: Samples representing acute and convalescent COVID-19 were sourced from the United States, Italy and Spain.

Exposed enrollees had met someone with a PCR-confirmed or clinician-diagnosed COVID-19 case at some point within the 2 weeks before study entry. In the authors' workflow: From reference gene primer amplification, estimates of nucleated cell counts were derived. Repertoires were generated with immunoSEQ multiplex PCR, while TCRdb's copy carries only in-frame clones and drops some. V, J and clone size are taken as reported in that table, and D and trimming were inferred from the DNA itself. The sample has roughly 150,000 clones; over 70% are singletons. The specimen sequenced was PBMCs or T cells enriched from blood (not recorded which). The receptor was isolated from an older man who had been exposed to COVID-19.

CDR3 DNA: TGTGCCAGCAGCTTGGTGGGACAGGGCCGGCAAGAGACCCAGTACTTC. As protein: CASSLVGQGRQETQYF. This chain links TRBV7-2 with TRBJ2-5; the match to TRBD1 covers 9 bases. J lost 2 bases, V lost 3 bases, and 7 bases had no gene match. This CDR3 is built from 16 residues. The V gene's germline CDR1 is SGHTA and CDR2 FQGNSA.